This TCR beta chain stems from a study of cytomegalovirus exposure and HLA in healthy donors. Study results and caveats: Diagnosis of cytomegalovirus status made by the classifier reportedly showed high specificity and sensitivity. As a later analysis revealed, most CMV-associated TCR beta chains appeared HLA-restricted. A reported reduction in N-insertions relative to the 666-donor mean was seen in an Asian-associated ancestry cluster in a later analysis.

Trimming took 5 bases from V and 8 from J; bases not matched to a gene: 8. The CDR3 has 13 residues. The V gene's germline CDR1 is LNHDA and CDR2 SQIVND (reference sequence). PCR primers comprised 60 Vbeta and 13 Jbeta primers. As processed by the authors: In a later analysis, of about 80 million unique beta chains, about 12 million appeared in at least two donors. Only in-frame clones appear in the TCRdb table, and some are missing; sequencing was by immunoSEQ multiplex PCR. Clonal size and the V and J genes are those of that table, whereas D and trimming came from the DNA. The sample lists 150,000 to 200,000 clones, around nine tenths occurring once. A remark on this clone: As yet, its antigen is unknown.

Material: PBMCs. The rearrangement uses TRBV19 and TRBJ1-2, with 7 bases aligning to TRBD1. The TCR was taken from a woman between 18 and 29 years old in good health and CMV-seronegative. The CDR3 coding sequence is TGTGCCAGTAGTGAGGAGGGGGCGTCCGGCTACACCTTC. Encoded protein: CASSEEGASGYTF. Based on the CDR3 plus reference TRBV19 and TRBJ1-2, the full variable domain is DGGITQSPKYLFRKEGQNVTLSCEQNLNHDAMYWYRQDPGQGLRLIYYSQIVNDFQKGDIAEGYSVSREKKESFPLTVTSAQKNPTAFYLCASSEEGASGYTFGSGTRLTVV.